The T cell receptor (beta chain) described here comes from a study of T cell clonotyping in hematopoietic cell transplantation. General study results and limits: Few recipient clonotypes overlapped donors; over 97% were de novo at given depth. Higher Inverse Simpson Index values in graft donor and pretransplant recipient predicted broader posttransplant TCR diversity.

Looked up from germline, CDR1 is SGHAT and CDR2 is FQNNGV. Trimming took 6 bases from V and 3 from J; bases not matched to a gene: 3. This CDR3 comprises 13 residues. A note on this clone: Antigen unknown.

Using immunoSEQ multiplex PCR, the repertoire was profiled, and TCRdb retains in-frame clones only, with some absent. Found here are 4,600 or so clones, approximately 80% of them singletons; the top ten hold approximately 30%. The receptor was isolated from a female patient in her fifties or sixties who had an allogeneic stem cell transplant from an unrelated donor, so the T cells may come from the graft donor. Some clones in this sample may be carry-over from other donors' samples. The chain uses TRBV11-2 and TRBJ1-2, with 8 bases that match TRBD1. This specimen was peripheral blood mononuclear cells, taken 100 days after allogeneic stem cell transplant. The CDR3 DNA reads TGTGCCAGCAGTCACAGGGGGGACTATGGCTACACCTTC. The encoded protein is CASSHRGDYGYTF. Complete variable domain (other parts from reference TRBV11-2 and TRBJ1-2): EAGVAQSPRYKIIEKRQSVAFWCNPISGHATLYWYQQILGQGPKLLIQFQNNGVVDDSQLPKDRFSAERLKGVDSTLKIQPAKLEDSAVYLCASSHRGDYGYTFGSGTRLTVV.